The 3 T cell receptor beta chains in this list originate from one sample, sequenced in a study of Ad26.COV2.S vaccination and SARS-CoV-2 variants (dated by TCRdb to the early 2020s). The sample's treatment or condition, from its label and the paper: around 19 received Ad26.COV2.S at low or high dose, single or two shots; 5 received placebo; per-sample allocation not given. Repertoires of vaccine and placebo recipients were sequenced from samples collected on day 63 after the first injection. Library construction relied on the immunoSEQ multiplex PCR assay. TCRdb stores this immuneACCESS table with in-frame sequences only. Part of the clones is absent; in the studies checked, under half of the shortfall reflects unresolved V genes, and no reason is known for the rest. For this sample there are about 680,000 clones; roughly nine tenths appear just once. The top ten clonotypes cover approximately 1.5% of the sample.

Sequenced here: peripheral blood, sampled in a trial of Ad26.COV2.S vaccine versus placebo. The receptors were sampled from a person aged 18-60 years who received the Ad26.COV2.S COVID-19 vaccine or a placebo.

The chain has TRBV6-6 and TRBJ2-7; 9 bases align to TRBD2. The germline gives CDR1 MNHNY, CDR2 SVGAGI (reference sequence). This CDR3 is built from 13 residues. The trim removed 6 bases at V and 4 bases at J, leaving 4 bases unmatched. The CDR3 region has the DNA TGTGCCAGCAGCTTAGCGGGAGCGTACGAGCAGTACTTC. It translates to CASSLAGAYEQYF.

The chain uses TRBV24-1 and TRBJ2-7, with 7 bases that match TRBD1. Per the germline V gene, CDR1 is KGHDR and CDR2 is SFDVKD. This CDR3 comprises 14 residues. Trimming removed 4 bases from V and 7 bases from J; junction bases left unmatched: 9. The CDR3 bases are TGTGCCACCAGTGAGGCAGGGGGAAGATCGGAGCAGTACTTC. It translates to CATSEAGGRSEQYF.

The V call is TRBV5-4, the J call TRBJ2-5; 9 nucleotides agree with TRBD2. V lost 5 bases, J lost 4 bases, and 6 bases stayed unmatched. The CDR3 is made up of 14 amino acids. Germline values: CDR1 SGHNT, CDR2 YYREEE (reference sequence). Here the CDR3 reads CASRLGTSRETQYF. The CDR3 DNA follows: TGTGCCAGCAGGCTCGGGACTAGCCGAGAGACCCAGTACTTC.